This T cell receptor (beta chain) originates from a study of human thymus T cells. The CDR3 is made up of 16 amino acids. V was clipped by 2 bases and J by 4 bases, with 14 bases between them. Germline V gives CDR1 SGHVS, CDR2 FNYEAQ. Clones were sequenced by immunoSEQ multiplex PCR, and TCRdb holds only the in-frame ones, with some missing. Counted here are some 120,000 clones, approximately 96% occurring once; the ten biggest clones make up 0.02% to 0.03%. Resections that were taken during corrective heart surgery supplied the thymus tissue. The receptor was isolated from a boy under two years old with a congenital heart defect but otherwise immunologically healthy. Source material: thymus tissue. This sequence joins TRBV7-6 and TRBJ1-4, with D possibly being TRBD1 (5 bases). CDR3 region: CASSLSPWGDNEKLFF. In nucleotides, the CDR3 is TGTGCCAGCAGCTTATCGCCCTGGGGGGATAATGAAAAACTGTTTTTT.